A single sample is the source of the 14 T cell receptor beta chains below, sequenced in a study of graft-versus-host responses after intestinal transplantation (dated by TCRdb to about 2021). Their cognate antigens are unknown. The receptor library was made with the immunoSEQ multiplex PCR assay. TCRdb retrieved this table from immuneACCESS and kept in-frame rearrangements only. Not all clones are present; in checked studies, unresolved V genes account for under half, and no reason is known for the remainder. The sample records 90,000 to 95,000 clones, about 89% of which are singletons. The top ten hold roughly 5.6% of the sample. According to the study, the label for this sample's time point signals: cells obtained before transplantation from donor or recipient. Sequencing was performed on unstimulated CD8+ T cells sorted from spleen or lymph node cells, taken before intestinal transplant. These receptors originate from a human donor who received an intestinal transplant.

The CDR3 DNA reads TGTGCCAGCAGCTGGAGCGGGAGTGGCACAGATACGCAGTATTTT. Protein sequence: CASSWSGSGTDTQYF. The chain employs TRBV7-3 and TRBJ2-3, with 8 bases lining up with TRBD2. J was trimmed by 1 base and V by 4 bases; bases with no gene match: 4. CDR3 length: 15 amino acids. Looked up from germline, CDR1 is SGHTA and CDR2 is FQGTGA.

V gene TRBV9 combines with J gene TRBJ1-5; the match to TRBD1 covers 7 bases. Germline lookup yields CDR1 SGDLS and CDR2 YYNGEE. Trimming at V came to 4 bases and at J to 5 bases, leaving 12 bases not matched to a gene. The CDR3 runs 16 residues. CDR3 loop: CASSPGYQQGDQPQHF. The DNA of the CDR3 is TGTGCCAGCAGCCCTGGTTATCAGCAGGGGGATCAGCCCCAGCATTTT. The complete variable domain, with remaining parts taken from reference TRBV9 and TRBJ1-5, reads DSGVTQTPKHLITATGQRVTLRCSPRSGDLSVYWYQQSLDQGLQFLIQYYNGEERAKGNILERFSAQQFPDLHSELNLSSLELGDSALYFCASSPGYQQGDQPQHFGDGTRLSIL.

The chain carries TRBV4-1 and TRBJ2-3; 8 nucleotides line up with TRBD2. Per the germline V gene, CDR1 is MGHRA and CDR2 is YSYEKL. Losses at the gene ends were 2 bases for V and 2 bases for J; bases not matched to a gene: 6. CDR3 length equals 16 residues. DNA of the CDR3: TGCGCCAGCAGCCAAAGTCCTAGCGGGCACACAGATACGCAGTATTTT. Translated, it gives CASSQSPSGHTDTQYF.

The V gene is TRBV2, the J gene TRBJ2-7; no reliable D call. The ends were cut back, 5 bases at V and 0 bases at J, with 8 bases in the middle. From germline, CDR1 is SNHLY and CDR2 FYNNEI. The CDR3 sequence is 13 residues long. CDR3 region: CASSPTASYEQYF. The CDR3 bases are TGTGCCAGCAGTCCCACAGCCTCCTACGAGCAGTACTTC.

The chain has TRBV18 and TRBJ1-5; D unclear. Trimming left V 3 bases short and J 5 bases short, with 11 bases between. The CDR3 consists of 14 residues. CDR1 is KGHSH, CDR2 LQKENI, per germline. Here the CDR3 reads CASSPKGSDQPQHF. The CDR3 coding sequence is TGTGCCAGCTCACCGAAAGGAAGCGATCAGCCCCAGCATTTT.

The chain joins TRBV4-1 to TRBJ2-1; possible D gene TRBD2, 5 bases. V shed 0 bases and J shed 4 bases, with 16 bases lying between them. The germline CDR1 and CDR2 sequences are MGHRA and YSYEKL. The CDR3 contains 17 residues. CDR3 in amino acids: CASSQDKRVIRYNEQFF. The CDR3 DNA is TGCGCCAGCAGCCAAGATAAGAGGGTCATAAGATACAATGAGCAGTTCTTC.

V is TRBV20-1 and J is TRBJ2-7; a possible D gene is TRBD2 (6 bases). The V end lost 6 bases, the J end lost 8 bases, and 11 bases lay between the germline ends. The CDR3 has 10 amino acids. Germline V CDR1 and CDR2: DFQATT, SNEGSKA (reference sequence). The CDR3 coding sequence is TGCAGTGCCGTCGCGGGGCAGCAGTACTTC. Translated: CSAVAGQQYF.

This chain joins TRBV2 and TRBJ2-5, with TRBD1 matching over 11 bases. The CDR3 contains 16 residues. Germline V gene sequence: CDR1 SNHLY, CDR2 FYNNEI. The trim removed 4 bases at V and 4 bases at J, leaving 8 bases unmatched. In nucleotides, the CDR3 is TGTGCCAGCAGTGGCCCTTCGGGACAGGGGGGAGAGACCCAGTACTTC. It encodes CASSGPSGQGGETQYF.

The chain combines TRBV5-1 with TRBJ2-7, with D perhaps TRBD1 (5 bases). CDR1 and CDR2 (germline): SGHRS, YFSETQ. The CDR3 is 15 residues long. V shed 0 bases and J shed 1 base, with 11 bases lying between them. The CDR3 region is CASSLGDSLSYEQYF. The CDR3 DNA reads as TGCGCCAGCAGCTTGGGTGACAGCCTATCCTACGAGCAGTACTTC.

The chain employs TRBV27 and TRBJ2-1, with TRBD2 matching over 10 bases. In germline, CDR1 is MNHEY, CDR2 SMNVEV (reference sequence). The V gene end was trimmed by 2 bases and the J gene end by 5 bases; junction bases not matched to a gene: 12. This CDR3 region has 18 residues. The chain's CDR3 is CASSLRLAGVRVNNEQFF. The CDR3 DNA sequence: TGTGCCAGCAGTTTACGGCTAGCGGGAGTCAGGGTCAACAATGAGCAGTTCTTC.

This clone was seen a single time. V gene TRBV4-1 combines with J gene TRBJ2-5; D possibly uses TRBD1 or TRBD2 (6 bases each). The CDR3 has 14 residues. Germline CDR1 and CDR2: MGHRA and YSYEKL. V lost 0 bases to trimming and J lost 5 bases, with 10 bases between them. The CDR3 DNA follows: TGCGCCAGCAGCCAAGAGGGGGGCTGGGAGACCCAGTACTTC. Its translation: CASSQEGGWETQYF.

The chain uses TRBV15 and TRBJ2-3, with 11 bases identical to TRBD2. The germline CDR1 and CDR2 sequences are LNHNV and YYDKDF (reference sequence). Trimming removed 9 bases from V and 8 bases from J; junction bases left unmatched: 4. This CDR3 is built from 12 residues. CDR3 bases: TGTGCCACTAGCGGGGGGGCCGTTACGCAGTATTTT. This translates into CATSGGAVTQYF.

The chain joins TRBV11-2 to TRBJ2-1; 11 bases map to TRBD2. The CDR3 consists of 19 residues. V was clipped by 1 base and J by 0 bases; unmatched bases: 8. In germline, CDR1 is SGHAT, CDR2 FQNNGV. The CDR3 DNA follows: TGTGCCAGCAGCTTAGTAGGGACTAGCGGAAGGAGCTCCTACAATGAGCAGTTCTTC. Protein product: CASSLVGTSGRSSYNEQFF.

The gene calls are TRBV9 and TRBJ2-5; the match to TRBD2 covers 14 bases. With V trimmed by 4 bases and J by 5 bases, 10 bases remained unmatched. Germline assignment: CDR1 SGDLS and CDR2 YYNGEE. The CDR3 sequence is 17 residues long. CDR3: CASSPEGGLAGAETQYF. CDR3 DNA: TGTGCCAGCAGCCCCGAGGGGGGACTAGCGGGAGCGGAGACCCAGTACTTC.